This is a list of T cell receptor beta chains from one sample in a study of OX40 agonist ivuxolimab in advanced cancers. The assay was immunoSEQ multiplex PCR, and TCRdb's table has in-frame clones only and misses some. The top ten clones hold 2.6% of a sample with about 95,000 clones, roughly nine tenths of them seen once. The sequences come from CD4+ or CD8+ T cells sorted from blood, collected in a trial of the OX40 agonist ivuxolimab. Every receptor here comes from an adult with an advanced solid tumor such as melanoma, head and neck, liver or kidney cancer. The CDR3 runs from the conserved cysteine through the conserved F or W. Fields, in order: V gene, D gene, clone size, J gene, CDR3 protein, CDR3 DNA. A D gene is named only where the DNA matches it firmly. Some rows mark clone size as missing; the rest say once, few, many or name a class of expanded clone.

V gene: TRBV6-5; D gene: .; clone size: .; J gene: TRBJ1-5; CDR3 protein: CASRLVSAGGPQHF; CDR3 DNA: TGTGCCAGCAGATTGGTAAGCGCCGGGGGGCCCCAGCATTTT
V gene: TRBV19; D gene: TRBD1; clone size: .; J gene: TRBJ1-1; CDR3 protein: CASSRLQGSLMNTEAFF; CDR3 DNA: TGTGCCAGTAGTAGGTTACAGGGGTCTCTGATGAACACTGAAGCTTTCTTT
V gene: TRBV25-1; D gene: .; clone size: few; J gene: TRBJ1-2; CDR3 protein: CASSDGYNYGYTF; CDR3 DNA: TGTGCCAGCAGTGATGGGTACAACTATGGCTACACCTTC
V gene: TRBV6-5; D gene: TRBD2; clone size: .; J gene: TRBJ2-7; CDR3 protein: CASSYSGLAGGGEQYF; CDR3 DNA: TGTGCCAGCAGTTACTCTGGGCTAGCGGGAGGCGGGGAGCAGTACTTC
V gene: TRBV2; D gene: .; clone size: .; J gene: TRBJ2-1; CDR3 protein: CASERDTTYNEQFF; CDR3 DNA: TGTGCCAGCGAGCGGGACACAACCTACAATGAGCAGTTCTTC
V gene: TRBV29-1; D gene: .; clone size: .; J gene: TRBJ1-1; CDR3 protein: CSVEGRNRNTEAFF; CDR3 DNA: TGCAGCGTTGAAGGACGCAACAGGAACACTGAAGCTTTCTTT
V gene: TRBV5-6; D gene: .; clone size: .; J gene: TRBJ2-3; CDR3 protein: CASSLARPLTDTQYF; CDR3 DNA: TGTGCCAGCAGCTTAGCCAGGCCCCTCACAGATACGCAGTATTTT
V gene: TRBV7-2; D gene: .; clone size: .; J gene: TRBJ1-2; CDR3 protein: CASSPWTGAYGYTF; CDR3 DNA: TGTGCCAGCAGCCCATGGACGGGGGCCTATGGCTACACCTTC
V gene: TRBV27; D gene: .; clone size: .; J gene: TRBJ2-7; CDR3 protein: CASSLSPGNSYEQYF; CDR3 DNA: TGTGCCAGCAGTCTAAGTCCCGGAAACTCCTACGAGCAGTACTTC
V gene: TRBV6-5; D gene: .; clone size: .; J gene: TRBJ2-1; CDR3 protein: CASSSLEGPQFF; CDR3 DNA: TGTGCCAGCAGTTCCCTCGAGGGACCTCAGTTCTTC
V gene: TRBV27; D gene: .; clone size: .; J gene: TRBJ2-2; CDR3 protein: CASSFSIGELFF; CDR3 DNA: TGTGCCAGCAGTTTTTCGATCGGGGAGCTGTTTTTT
V gene: TRBV30; D gene: .; clone size: .; J gene: TRBJ2-7; CDR3 protein: CAWGRLARRVYEQYF; CDR3 DNA: TGTGCCTGGGGTCGCCTAGCGCGGCGAGTCTACGAGCAGTACTTC
V gene: TRBV2; D gene: .; clone size: .; J gene: TRBJ2-7; CDR3 protein: CASTLGREQYF; CDR3 DNA: TGTGCCAGCACCCTTGGACGGGAGCAGTACTTC
V gene: TRBV27; D gene: TRBD1; clone size: .; J gene: TRBJ2-2; CDR3 protein: CASRPGTENTGELFF; CDR3 DNA: TGTGCCAGCAGACCCGGGACAGAAAACACCGGGGAGCTGTTTTTT
V gene: TRBV18; D gene: .; clone size: once; J gene: TRBJ1-1; CDR3 protein: CASSPTTGISAEAFF; CDR3 DNA: TGTGCCAGCTCACCAACCACAGGGATTTCGGCGGAAGCTTTCTTT
V gene: TRBV9; D gene: .; clone size: .; J gene: TRBJ2-5; CDR3 protein: CASSVEGGGYAETQYF; CDR3 DNA: TGTGCCAGCAGCGTAGAAGGGGGTGGATATGCGGAGACCCAGTACTTC
V gene: TRBV11-2; D gene: TRBD2; clone size: .; J gene: TRBJ2-1; CDR3 protein: CASSLVRLLAGGNEQFF; CDR3 DNA: TGTGCCAGCAGCTTAGTCCGATTGCTAGCGGGGGGTAATGAGCAGTTCTTC
V gene: TRBV28; D gene: .; clone size: once; J gene: TRBJ1-1; CDR3 protein: CAATNRAGNTEAFF; CDR3 DNA: TGTGCCGCCACCAATCGGGCCGGGAACACTGAAGCTTTCTTT
V gene: TRBV19; D gene: .; clone size: .; J gene: TRBJ2-3; CDR3 protein: CASSTQSWDTQYF; CDR3 DNA: TGTGCCAGTAGTACCCAGAGTTGGGATACGCAGTATTTT
V gene: TRBV6-5; D gene: .; clone size: .; J gene: TRBJ1-6; CDR3 protein: CASSSPLVPLHF; CDR3 DNA: TGTGCCAGCAGTTCCCCTCTTGTCCCCCTCCACTTT
V gene: TRBV4-1; D gene: .; clone size: .; J gene: TRBJ1-2; CDR3 protein: CASSQDLGLLGYGYTF; CDR3 DNA: TGCGCCAGCAGCCAAGATCTTGGACTCTTGGGCTATGGCTACACCTTC
V gene: TRBV7-9; D gene: .; clone size: .; J gene: TRBJ1-2; CDR3 protein: CASSLGSQNYGYTF; CDR3 DNA: TGTGCCAGCAGCTTAGGTTCCCAGAACTATGGCTACACCTTC
V gene: TRBV7-9; D gene: TRBD1; clone size: .; J gene: TRBJ2-1; CDR3 protein: CASSTGGSEQFF; CDR3 DNA: TGTGCCAGCAGCACAGGGGGAAGTGAGCAGTTCTTC
V gene: TRBV7-7; D gene: TRBD2; clone size: .; J gene: TRBJ2-5; CDR3 protein: CASSVGLASETQYF; CDR3 DNA: TGTGCTAGCAGCGTAGGACTAGCGTCAGAGACCCAGTACTTC
V gene: TRBV4-1; D gene: TRBD1; clone size: .; J gene: TRBJ2-7; CDR3 protein: CASSPRTGGTQEQYF; CDR3 DNA: TGCGCCAGCAGCCCACGGACAGGGGGCACGCAAGAGCAGTACTTC
V gene: TRBV2; D gene: .; clone size: .; J gene: TRBJ2-6; CDR3 protein: CASSEGWVSGANVLTF; CDR3 DNA: TGTGCCAGCAGTGAAGGCTGGGTTTCTGGGGCCAACGTCCTGACTTTC
V gene: TRBV9; D gene: .; clone size: .; J gene: TRBJ2-1; CDR3 protein: CASSVGPNNEQFF; CDR3 DNA: TGTGCCAGCAGCGTAGGACCAAACAATGAGCAGTTCTTC
V gene: TRBV21-1; D gene: .; clone size: .; J gene: TRBJ2-3; CDR3 protein: CASSIRDTQYF; CDR3 DNA: TGTGCCAGCAGCATACGGGATACGCAGTATTTT
V gene: TRBV5-4; D gene: .; clone size: .; J gene: TRBJ2-2; CDR3 protein: CASSLGGNTGELFF; CDR3 DNA: TGTGCCAGCAGCTTGGGGGGAAACACCGGGGAGCTGTTTTTT
V gene: TRBV7-2; D gene: TRBD1; clone size: .; J gene: TRBJ2-1; CDR3 protein: CASSPTISGGAYNEQFF; CDR3 DNA: TGTGCCAGCAGCCCTACTATTTCAGGGGGCGCCTACAATGAGCAGTTCTTC
V gene: TRBV2; D gene: TRBD1; clone size: .; J gene: TRBJ1-1; CDR3 protein: CASSGDPGQIDTEAFF; CDR3 DNA: TGTGCCAGCAGCGGGGATCCGGGACAGATCGACACTGAAGCTTTCTTT
V gene: TRBV2; D gene: .; clone size: .; J gene: TRBJ2-2; CDR3 protein: CASNLSPGELFF; CDR3 DNA: TGTGCCAGCAACTTAAGCCCCGGGGAGCTGTTTTTT
V gene: TRBV5-1; D gene: .; clone size: .; J gene: TRBJ2-7; CDR3 protein: CASSLDPQYEQYF; CDR3 DNA: TGCGCCAGCAGCTTGGATCCACAGTACGAGCAGTACTTC
V gene: TRBV5-1; D gene: .; clone size: .; J gene: TRBJ2-7; CDR3 protein: CASSLSHTNEQYF; CDR3 DNA: TGCGCCAGCAGCTTGTCGCATACAAACGAGCAGTACTTC
V gene: TRBV4-2; D gene: .; clone size: .; J gene: TRBJ2-7; CDR3 protein: CASSQDYSGRVRQYF; CDR3 DNA: TGTGCCAGCAGCCAAGATTATTCGGGGCGGGTGCGGCAGTACTTC
V gene: TRBV5-1; D gene: TRBD1; clone size: .; J gene: TRBJ2-3; CDR3 protein: CASSLGDRGTDTQYF; CDR3 DNA: TGCGCCAGCAGCTTGGGGGACAGGGGCACAGATACGCAGTATTTT
V gene: TRBV4-1; D gene: TRBD1; clone size: .; J gene: TRBJ2-1; CDR3 protein: CASSQRAGGGDEQFF; CDR3 DNA: TGCGCCAGCAGCCAAAGGGCAGGGGGCGGCGATGAGCAGTTCTTC
V gene: TRBV7-9; D gene: .; clone size: .; J gene: TRBJ2-1; CDR3 protein: CASSPRKSMGNEQFF; CDR3 DNA: TGTGCCAGCAGCCCGCGGAAAAGTATGGGCAATGAGCAGTTCTTC